One TCR beta chain is described in this entry. This entry is derived from a study of T cell changes during pregnancy in multiple sclerosis. Assay used: immunoSEQ multiplex PCR; TCRdb lists only in-frame clones, some missing. The sample shows fewer than 60,000 clones, 90% of them seen only once. The sequence derives from a female donor in good health, enrolled as a control in a pregnancy study. The sequencing here drew on peripheral blood, taken in the third trimester of pregnancy.

The CDR3 here is CASSGRDSEYSNQPQHF. The CDR3 bases are TGTGCCAGCAGTGGTCGGGACAGCGAATATAGCAATCAGCCCCAGCATTTT. The chain recombines TRBV25-1 with TRBJ1-5, with 7 bases identical to TRBD1. Per the germline V gene, CDR1 is MGHDK and CDR2 is SYGVNS. The V and J ends lost 4 bases and 0 bases, in that order; junction bases with no gene match: 9. The CDR3 loop spans 17 amino acids.